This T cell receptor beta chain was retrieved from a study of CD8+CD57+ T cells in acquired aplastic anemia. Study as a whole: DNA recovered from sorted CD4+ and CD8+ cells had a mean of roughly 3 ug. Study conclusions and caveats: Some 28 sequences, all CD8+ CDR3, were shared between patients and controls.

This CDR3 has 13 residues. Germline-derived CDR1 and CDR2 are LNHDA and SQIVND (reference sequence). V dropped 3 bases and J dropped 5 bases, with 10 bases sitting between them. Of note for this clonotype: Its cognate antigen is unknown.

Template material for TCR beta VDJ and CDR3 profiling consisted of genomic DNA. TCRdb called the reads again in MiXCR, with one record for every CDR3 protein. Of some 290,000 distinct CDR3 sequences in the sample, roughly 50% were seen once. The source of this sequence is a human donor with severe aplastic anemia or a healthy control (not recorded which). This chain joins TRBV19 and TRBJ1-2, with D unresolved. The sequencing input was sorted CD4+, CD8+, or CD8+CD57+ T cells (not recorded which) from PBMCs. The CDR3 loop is CASSIDQIYGYTF. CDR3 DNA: TGTGCCAGTAGTATTGACCAGATTTATGGCTACACCTTC.